This T cell receptor (beta chain) appears in the sequencing data of a study of shared T cell receptors in the human thymus. The method was immunoSEQ multiplex PCR; TCRdb's version includes in-frame clones alone and lacks a portion of them. Seen here are some 640,000 clones, about 89% observed once, and the top ten hold about 0.0094%. V dropped 1 base and J dropped 2 bases, with 10 bases sitting between them. This CDR3 region has 14 residues. The germline V gene encodes CDR1 SQVTM and CDR2 ANQGSEA. A further study also used this sample, focusing on human thymus T cells. That report notes: Thymus pieces cut out during corrective heart surgery were the tissue that was used. Across thymic and blood repertoires, the usage of V and J genes appeared to be biased. Unrelated people showed highly overlapping thymic repertoires, related research reported.

Sequencing was done on a sample of thymocytes. This sequence was found in a boy under two years old with a congenital heart defect. The rearrangement joins TRBV29-1 to TRBJ2-3; D is perhaps TRBD2 (5 bases). Here the CDR3 reads CSVEAGSYTDTQYF. The CDR3 DNA reads as TGCAGCGTTGAAGCGGGGTCGTACACAGATACGCAGTATTTT.